This TCR beta chain is from a study of beta chain features in type 1 diabetes. The study's findings and limits: Small HLA sub-analyses could not settle whether HLA shapes TCRB rearrangement. VDJ junctions from patients with type 1 diabetes contained fewer insertions and more deletions. Highly expressing activated T cells could be over-counted with a cDNA template.

Comments on this clone: Its antigen is unidentified.

In germline, CDR1 is LNHDA, CDR2 SQIVND (reference sequence). J was trimmed by 6 bases and V by 9 bases; bases with no gene match: 11. The CDR3 runs 16 residues. Expressed TCRB transcripts were sequenced because the entire RNA isolate underwent reverse transcription. This table comes from immunoSEQ multiplex PCR, and its TCRdb copy is limited to in-frame clones, with some not included. The sample carries some 150,000 clones, about a tenth recorded once. Source material: central memory CD4+ T cells from blood. The origin of this receptor is a man between 18 and 35 years old in good health. J is TRBJ2-4 and V is TRBV19, with TRBD2 identical over 13 bases. The CDR3 DNA sequence: TGTGCCAGCCTCCCGACTAGCGGGGGGCAGGGAAACATTCAGTACTTC. It codes for CASLPTSGGQGNIQYF.